Each of the 18 T cell receptor beta chains below was sequenced from the same sample in a study of blood T cell repertoires in COVID-19. Profiling relied on immunoSEQ multiplex PCR, and the TCRdb table lists in-frame clones only, not all of them. The table includes some 210,000 clones, 65% to 85% detected once. Sequenced sample: peripheral blood. The receptor source for this set is a man aged 50 to 59 with active or convalescent COVID-19.

This chain links TRBV7-3 with TRBJ1-2, with a tentative D call TRBD1 (5 bases). This CDR3 contains 14 residues. V lost 3 bases to trimming and J lost 8 bases, with 16 bases between them. The germline V gene encodes CDR1 SGHTA and CDR2 FQGTGA. CDR3 amino acids: CASSFDSRSGGYTF. CDR3 DNA sequence: TGTGCCAGCAGCTTTGACAGTCGGAGCGGGGGCTACACCTTC.

As regards this clone: Other DNA sequences within the sample encode an identical CDR3. The CDR3 DNA is TGTGCCAGCAAGGCTAGCGGAAGCACAGATACGCAGTATTTT. Its protein product is CASKASGSTDTQYF. The genes are TRBV2 and TRBJ2-3; 7 nucleotides match TRBD2. This CDR3 is built from 14 residues. The trim removed 7 bases at V and 0 bases at J, leaving 4 bases unmatched. In germline, CDR1 is SNHLY, CDR2 FYNNEI. Full variable domain (remainder filled in from reference TRBV2 and TRBJ2-3): EPEVTQTPSHQVTQMGQEVILRCVPISNHLYFYWYRQILGQKVEFLVSFYNNEISEKSEIFDDQFSVERPDGSNFTLKIRSTKLEDSAMYFCASKASGSTDTQYFGPGTRLTVL.

This clone turned up a few times. The chain uses TRBV3-1 (or the pseudogene TRBV3-2) and TRBJ1-3, with D unclear. Germline V CDR1 and CDR2: LGHDT, YNNKEL (reference sequence). Trimming took off 0 bases at V and 2 bases at J, with 5 bases between the two ends. The CDR3 spans 14 residues. The DNA for the CDR3 is TGTGCCAGCAGCCAAGACGTAACTGGAAACACCATATATTTT. Protein: CASSQDVTGNTIYF.

The chain combines TRBV4-2 with TRBJ2-1, with TRBD2 matching over 7 bases. Germline CDR1 reads LGHNA; CDR2 reads YNFKEQ. CDR3 size: 16 residues. With V trimmed by 0 bases and J by 4 bases, 6 bases remained unmatched. DNA for the CDR3: TGTGCCAGCAGCCAAGATTCTAGCGGACATTACAATGAGCAGTTCTTC. Translating gives CASSQDSSGHYNEQFF.

V usage is TRBV5-1 and J usage is TRBJ1-5; a possible D gene is TRBD1 (5 bases). The CDR3 consists of 15 residues. Trimming shortened V by 0 bases and J by 4 bases, and 11 bases separated the two germline ends. Germline values: CDR1 SGHRS, CDR2 YFSETQ. CDR3 amino acids: CASSLAGIWNQPQHF. The CDR3 DNA reads as TGCGCCAGCAGCTTGGCAGGGATCTGGAATCAGCCCCAGCATTTT.

This clone was counted a single time. The chain combines TRBV5-1 with TRBJ2-7, with TRBD1 matching over 7 bases. CDR3 length equals 15 residues. V gave up 4 bases and J gave up 3 bases; unmatched junction bases: 10. Germline V CDR1 and CDR2: SGHRS, YFSETQ. This CDR3 reads CASSLTGAPRYEQYF. In nucleotides, the CDR3 is TGCGCCAGCAGCCTAACAGGGGCCCCCCGCTACGAGCAGTACTTC.

The V and J genes are TRBV10-2 and TRBJ2-1; 15 bases align to TRBD2. Germline loops: CDR1 WSHSY, CDR2 SAAADI. There are 15 residues in the CDR3. V lost 6 bases and J lost 8; bases outside the gene matches: 5. CDR3 nucleotide sequence: TGCGCCAGCAGGGAGGGACTAGCGGGAGGTGATGAGCAGTTCTTC. Translation gives CASREGLAGGDEQFF.

The J gene is TRBJ2-1, the V gene TRBV3-1 (or the pseudogene TRBV3-2); 7 nucleotides align to TRBD2. Germline V CDR1 and CDR2: LGHDT, YNNKEL (reference sequence). The junction had 4 bases not matched to a gene; V was cut back by 10 bases and J by 4 bases. The CDR3 runs 12 residues. CDR3: CATGGYYNEQFF. CDR3 DNA sequence: TGTGCCACCGGGGGGTATTACAATGAGCAGTTCTTC.

The chain combines TRBV11-2 with TRBJ2-7; 14 bases map to TRBD2. The length of the CDR3 is 16 residues. V was pared by 5 bases and J by 9 bases, with 12 bases of the junction left unmatched. Germline V CDR1 and CDR2: SGHAT, FQNNGV. CDR3 nucleotides: TGTGCCAGCAGCCGAGGGACGGGACTAGCGGGAGTTGGGCAGTACTTC. Amino acid sequence: CASSRGTGLAGVGQYF. The complete variable domain, with remaining parts taken from reference TRBV11-2 and TRBJ2-7, reads EAGVAQSPRYKIIEKRQSVAFWCNPISGHATLYWYQQILGQGPKLLIQFQNNGVVDDSQLPKDRFSAERLKGVDSTLKIQPAKLEDSAVYLCASSRGTGLAGVGQYFGPGTRLTVT.

The J gene is TRBJ2-7, the V gene TRBV5-1, with 9 nucleotides matching TRBD1. Trimming cost V 3 bases and J 1 base; bases outside gene matches: 5. The CDR3 covers 15 residues. The germline CDR1 and CDR2 sequences are SGHRS and YFSETQ. CDR3 nucleotide sequence: TGCGCCAGCAGCTCACCGGGACAGGGTTCCTACGAGCAGTACTTC. It specifies CASSSPGQGSYEQYF.

In this sample, this clone turned up a few times. CDR3: CASSRDSAKETQYF. The CDR3 bases are TGTGCCAGCAGCCGGGACAGCGCAAAAGAGACCCAGTACTTC. The rearrangement uses TRBV5-4 and TRBJ2-5, with 7 bases identical to TRBD1. Losses at the gene ends were 4 bases for V and 3 bases for J; bases not matched to a gene: 6. CDR3 length: 14 amino acids. Germline-derived CDR1 and CDR2 are SGHNT and YYREEE (reference sequence).

The rearrangement uses TRBV5-1 and TRBJ1-1, with D possibly matching TRBD1 (6 bases). The CDR3 runs to 13 residues. CDR1 SGHRS and CDR2 YFSETQ come from the germline V gene. Between the trimmed V and J ends, which lost 4 bases and 1 base, there was a span of 8 bases. CDR3 coding DNA: TGCGCCAGCAGCCAGGGACAGAACACTGAAGCTTTCTTT. Translating it yields CASSQGQNTEAFF.

V is TRBV12-2 and J is TRBJ1-2; the table's D call, TRBD1, has no DNA check behind it. TRBV12-2 is a pseudogene locus. This CDR3 spans 17 amino acids. The DNA for the CDR3 is TGTGCAAGTCAGATACAGGGGCCCCGCGATTATAACTATGGCTACACCTTC. It translates to CASQIQGPRDYNYGYTF.

The chain uses TRBV5-1 and TRBJ2-2, with TRBD1 identical over 7 bases. The CDR3 loop spans 14 amino acids. With 4 bases clipped from V and 7 bases from J, the junction kept 7 bases outside the gene matches. The germline CDR1 and CDR2 sequences are SGHRS and YFSETQ. The CDR3 region has the DNA TGCGCCAGCAGCGTGACAGGGAGTGACGGGGAGCTGTTTTTT. It translates to CASSVTGSDGELFF.

J is TRBJ1-1 and V is TRBV4-3; no clear D gene. Germline CDR1 LGHNA, CDR2 YSLEER. CDR3 size: 15 residues. Trimming shortened V by 1 base and J by 3 bases, and 12 bases separated the two germline ends. CDR3 sequence reads: CASSQGRRLHTEAFF. For the CDR3, the DNA is TGCGCCAGCAGCCAAGGCCGGAGACTGCACACTGAAGCTTTCTTT.

V usage is TRBV7-9 and J usage is TRBJ2-7; 11 bases line up with TRBD1. This CDR3 region has 13 residues. V shed 5 bases and J 5 bases; nucleotides not matched to a gene: 2. Per germline, CDR1 SEHNR and CDR2 FQNEAQ (reference sequence). CDR3 in DNA: TGTGCCAGCAGCCCGGGACAGGGGGACGAGCAGTACTTC. Amino acid sequence: CASSPGQGDEQYF.

This clone was picked up one time. The chain uses TRBV9 and TRBJ2-2; 7 bases map to TRBD1. Germline V gene sequence: CDR1 SGDLS, CDR2 YYNGEE. V was pared by 3 bases and J by 4 bases, with 9 bases of the junction left unmatched. This CDR3 has 16 residues. CDR3 DNA: TGTGCCAGCAGCGACACCGGGACAGTCGGCACCGGGGAGCTGTTTTTT. Protein product: CASSDTGTVGTGELFF.

This clone showed up just a few times. The chain couples TRBV5-6 to TRBJ1-6; D may be TRBD1 (5 bases). The V gene lost 1 base and the J gene lost 1 base, with 9 bases spanning the gap. This CDR3 has 16 residues. CDR1 and CDR2 from the germline V gene are SGHDT and YYEEEE. CDR3 sequence: CASSLITGSYNSPLHF. The CDR3 nucleotides read TGTGCCAGCAGCTTGATAACAGGTTCCTATAATTCACCCCTCCACTTT.